This TCR beta chain was recorded in a study of blood T cell repertoires in COVID-19. Study-wide background: Italy, Spain and the United States were the sources of the convalescent and acute COVID-19 samples.

Original processing methods: From reference gene primer amplification, estimates of nucleated cell counts were derived. The assay was immunoSEQ multiplex PCR, and TCRdb's table has in-frame clones only and misses some. Clone size and the V and J calls come from that table; the DNA yielded D and trimming. The data hold tens of thousands of clones, with nearly 80% observed a single time. Enrolment of Seattle patients took place during active infection, and they were followed longitudinally. Sequencing was carried out using peripheral blood. The clonotype was recovered from a man between 65 and 85 years old with COVID-19, enrolled during active disease.

The CDR3 reads CASSEESSSNQPQHF. DNA of the CDR3: TGTGCCAGCAGTGAAGAGAGTTCTAGCAATCAGCCCCAGCATTTT. The genes are TRBV2 and TRBJ1-5; unclear D gene. V lost 1 base to trimming and J lost 0 bases, with 7 bases between them. This CDR3 contains 15 residues. Germline assignment: CDR1 SNHLY and CDR2 FYNNEI.